This T cell receptor (beta chain) was sequenced in a study of CXCR3-negative and CXCR3-positive naive CD8 T cells. Cells classed as naive CD8+ T cells were CD45RO-CCR7+CD27+CD95-. It was by 5' RACE with UMI labels that the TRB cDNA libraries were prepared. TCRdb reanalyzed the 5' RACE reads and collapses them to one entry per CDR3 protein, without DNA. Its table records about 2,700 distinct CDR3 sequences. General observations from the study: Naive subsets displayed similar surface CD5, and TCR strength was inferred from TRB CDR3 properties. Unlike memory cells, which differed, naive CXCR3-negative and CXCR3-positive cells had similar TRBV-TRBJ usage. Comparison of naive cells showed more hydrophobic TRB CDR3s in CXCR3-positive than in CXCR3-negative naive cells.

Frequency places this clonotype as medium-sized. Its target is not known. The TCR was taken from a human donor in good health. Some clones in this sample may be carry-over from other donors' samples. Sequenced material: naive CXCR3+ CD8+ T cells from blood. Subset described: CD45RO-CCR7+CD27+CD95- naive CD8+ T cells expressing CXCR3 (TNR3+).

The CDR3 loop reads CASRSEYNEQFF. The chain joins TRBV2 to TRBJ2-1. Germline V gives CDR1 SNHLY, CDR2 FYNNEI. CDR3 length: 12 amino acids.